This T cell receptor (beta chain) was sequenced during a study of T cell responses to AZD1222 COVID-19 vaccine. Study conclusions and caveats: No repertoire was sampled before or during the peak T cell response, only after it. Mostly white British, mostly female donors; authors suggested clonal diversity may be underestimated.

This table comes from immunoSEQ multiplex PCR, and its TCRdb copy is limited to in-frame clones, with some not included. The sample contains fewer than 150,000 clones, around nine tenths of which appear only once. The V segment lost 2 bases and the J segment 2 bases; nucleotides outside the gene matches: 9. The CDR3 loop spans 18 amino acids. Germline CDR1 is MGHDK and CDR2 is SYGVNS. In its sample, this clone was seen many times. Its target is unknown. The gene calls are TRBV25-1 and TRBJ2-5; 12 nucleotides agree with TRBD2. Specimen: peripheral blood, collected 28 days after the second AZD1222 dose. This sequence originates from an adult who received the AZD1222 COVID-19 vaccine. In nucleotides, the CDR3 is TGTGCCAGCAGTGAAACCACTAGCGGGGGGTACCCTCAAGAGACCCAGTACTTC. This sequence encodes CASSETTSGGYPQETQYF.